The source of this T cell receptor (beta chain) is a study of T cells in Graves' hyperthyroidism and ophthalmopathy. Authors of the study amplified TCR beta CDR3 regions from RNA transcripts. HTBI primers drove first-round RT-PCR of the TCR CDR3. TCRdb reprocessed the multiplex PCR reads via MiXCR and lists one record per CDR3 protein. Of approximately 620,000 distinct CDR3 sequences detected, around 13% appear once; the ten largest clones hold more than 4.5%. The CDR3 covers 14 residues. The germline V and J ends were trimmed by 4 bases and 0 bases, with 9 bases remaining between them. Newly diagnosed hyperthyroidism, duration under 2 months, in patients aged 18 to 65. There are many counts of this clonotype.

The gene calls are TRBV12-3 or TRBV12-4 and TRBJ1-1, with D hard to call. This TCR was sampled from a woman in her twenties or thirties with Graves' hyperthyroidism that later progressed to Graves' ophthalmopathy. The sample consisted of blood. CDR3 bases: TGTGCCAGCAGTTCGGATAGGATGAACACTGAAGCTTTCTTT. It yields the protein CASSSDRMNTEAFF.